A selection of T cell receptor beta chains follows, all from one sample in a study of patients and donors after allogeneic stem cell transplantation. TCRdb processed the RT-PCR reads anew with MiXCR; each CDR3 protein has one entry. Seen here are some 960,000 distinct CDR3 sequences, about 20% observed once, and the top ten hold around 6%. Sequencing was carried out using blood, either unsorted or a sorted T cell fraction (not recorded which). These receptors all stem from a human donor who was either an allogeneic HSCT recipient or a stem cell or donor lymphocyte infusion donor (not recorded which). It is not recorded whose cells these are; they may come from a transplant donor. CDR3s include the opening cysteine and the closing phenylalanine or tryptophan. The D gene is left open where the match is weak. Rows may omit the clone size; those that give it use once, few, many or a size class.

v_call	d_call	j_call	clone_size	cdr3_aa	cdr3_nt
TRBV20-1	TRBD2	TRBJ2-5	NA	CSAAGDSGTQETQYF	TGCAGTGCTGCTGGGGATAGCGGGACACAAGAGACCCAGTACTTC
TRBV19	TRBD2	TRBJ2-3	NA	CASTEVGLAERTDTQYF	TGTGCCAGTACCGAAGTAGGACTAGCGGAACGCACAGATACGCAGTATTTT
TRBV5-1	NA	TRBJ2-1	few	CASSWTPVNEQFF	TGCGCCAGCAGCTGGACTCCAGTCAATGAGCAGTTCTTC
TRBV20-1	NA	TRBJ2-7	few	CSAMKPSAYEQYF	TGCAGTGCTATGAAACCTTCTGCCTACGAGCAGTACTTC
TRBV6-1	TRBD2	TRBJ2-3	few	CASRPSGRKDTQYF	TGTGCCAGCAGACCTAGCGGGAGGAAGGATACGCAGTATTTT
TRBV4-1	NA	TRBJ1-6	few	CASSQEGSDDSPLHF	TGCGCCAGCAGCCAAGAAGGGTCCGATGATTCACCCCTCCACTTT
TRBV12-3/TRBV12-4	NA	TRBJ2-2	few	CASSPEGQGTGELFF	TGTGCCAGCAGTCCGGAGGGGCAGGGCACCGGGGAGCTGTTTTTT
TRBV4-1	NA	TRBJ1-6	NA	CASSPRPRADRSSYNSPLHF	TGCGCCAGCAGCCCCAGGCCGCGGGCGGACAGAAGCTCCTATAATTCACCCCTCCACTTT
TRBV25-1	NA	TRBJ1-2	few	CASSEFGRIGYGYTF	TGTGCCAGCAGTGAATTCGGAAGGATAGGCTATGGCTACACCTTC
TRBV5-1	NA	TRBJ2-5	many	CASSFSAQETQYF	TGCGCCAGCAGCTTTTCAGCTCAAGAGACCCAGTACTTC
TRBV6-2/TRBV6-3	NA	TRBJ2-5	NA	CASSDNRLGEKTQYF	TGTGCCAGCAGCGACAACCGACTAGGGGAGAAGACCCAGTACTTC
TRBV4-3	TRBD1	TRBJ1-5	few	CASSPTGGALQPQHF	TGCGCCAGCAGCCCCACAGGGGGGGCCCTTCAGCCCCAGCATTTT
TRBV24-1	TRBD2	TRBJ2-2	few	CATSDAGGQTTGELFF	TGTGCCACCAGTGATGCGGGGGGCCAAACCACCGGGGAGCTGTTTTTT
TRBV3-1	NA	TRBJ1-1	NA	CASSQRQGTEAFF	TGTGCCAGCAGCCAAAGGCAGGGAACTGAAGCTTTCTTT
TRBV3-1	TRBD2	TRBJ2-2	NA	CARTSGDTGELFF	TGTGCCAGGACTAGCGGGGACACCGGGGAGCTGTTTTTT